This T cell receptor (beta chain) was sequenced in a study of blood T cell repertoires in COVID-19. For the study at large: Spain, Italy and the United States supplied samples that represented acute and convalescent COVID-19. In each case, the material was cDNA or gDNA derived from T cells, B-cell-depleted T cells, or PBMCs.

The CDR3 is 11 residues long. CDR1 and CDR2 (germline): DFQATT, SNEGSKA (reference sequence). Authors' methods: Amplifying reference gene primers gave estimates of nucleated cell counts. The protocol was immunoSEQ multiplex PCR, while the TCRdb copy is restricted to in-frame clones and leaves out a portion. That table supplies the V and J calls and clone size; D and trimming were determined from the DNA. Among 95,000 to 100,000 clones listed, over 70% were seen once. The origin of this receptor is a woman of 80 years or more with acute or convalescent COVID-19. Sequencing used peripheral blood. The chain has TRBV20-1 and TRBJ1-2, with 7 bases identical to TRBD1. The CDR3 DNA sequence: TGCACCGCAGGGGGACGGGATGGCTACACCTTC. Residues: CTAGGRDGYTF.